The 2 T cell receptor beta chains in this list originate from one sample, sequenced in a study of early T cells in non-severe SARS-CoV-2 infection. TCRdb redid the calling of the 5' RACE reads with MiXCR, one entry per CDR3 protein. The sample records roughly 35,000 distinct CDR3 sequences, 5% to 6.5% being singletons. The sequenced sample consisted of whole blood. The receptors come from an adult who was a healthcare worker with PCR-confirmed SARS-CoV-2 infection or an uninfected control (not recorded which).

Many counts were recorded for this clonotype. CDR3 in amino acids: CASSSSLQGTGNTIYF. The CDR3 region has the DNA TGCGCCAGCAGCTCGTCCTTACAGGGGACAGGAAACACCATATATTTT. V usage is TRBV5-1 and J usage is TRBJ1-3; 7 bases match TRBD1. Germline V gene sequence: CDR1 SGHRS, CDR2 YFSETQ. The V gene end was trimmed by 3 bases and the J gene end by 4 bases; junction bases not matched to a gene: 10. This CDR3 is built from 16 residues.

The table lists this clonotype with many counts. The V and J genes are TRBV7-2 and TRBJ1-5, with D hard to call. Germline V gene data show CDR1 as SGHTA and CDR2 as FQGNSA. V was shortened by 1 base and J by 0 bases, with 7 bases between the two germline ends. The length of the CDR3 is 15 residues. The CDR3 region has the DNA TGTGCCAGCAGCTTAGTAGGCAATAGCAATCAGCCCCAGCATTTT. Encoded protein: CASSLVGNSNQPQHF.